Below, one T cell receptor beta chain is given with its context. This specimen belongs to a study of blood T cell repertoires in COVID-19. Germline lookup yields CDR1 DFQATT and CDR2 SNEGSKA (reference sequence). V lost 3 bases to trimming and J lost 7 bases; unmatched junction nucleotides: 10. The CDR3 contains 15 residues. The protocol was immunoSEQ multiplex PCR, while the TCRdb copy is restricted to in-frame clones and leaves out a portion. The table records around 60,000 clones, about 80% of them present only once. Sample: peripheral blood. The receptor comes from a man between 50 and 59 years old with COVID-19, enrolled during active disease. The rearrangement links TRBV20-1 to TRBJ1-1; TRBD1 matches 11 bases. The CDR3 DNA reads as TGCAGTGCTAGTAGCAGGACAGGGGGCGGCGGTGAAGCTTTCTTT. Protein product: CSASSRTGGGGEAFF.